Below are 29 T cell receptor beta chains sequenced from a single sample in a study of quantifying T cell responses using KT2 cells. Study information: TCR alpha and beta constant-region primers primed reverse transcription of RNA.

An oligo carrying a UMI was ligated to the cDNA 3' end. The first PCR ran approximately 4 cycles with an equimolar RC1.1 and RC1.2 beta primer mix. MiXCR, run by TCRdb on the UMI-ligation and nested PCR reads, gives a single entry per CDR3 protein. This table has around 30,000 distinct CDR3 sequences, about 9.4% appearing once. Input material: PBMCs spiked with cells of the T cell clone KT2. The receptors were sampled from a human donor.

This clonotype has only a few counts. J is TRBJ2-7 and V is TRBV6-1; 10 bases fit TRBD1. CDR1 is MNHNS and CDR2 is SASEGT in the germline V gene. CDR3 length: 15 residues. The ends lost 1 base at V and 5 bases at J; junction bases unmatched: 5. As DNA, the CDR3 is TGTGCCAGCAGTGAAGGGGGGACAGGGGCAAACGAGCAGTACTTC. Protein product: CASSEGGTGANEQYF.

This clonotype was seen ten or more times. The V gene is TRBV4-3, the J gene TRBJ1-2; TRBD1 is a possible D gene (6 bases). The CDR3 is 14 residues long. Per germline, CDR1 LGHNA and CDR2 YSLEER. The germline V and J ends were trimmed by 0 bases and 3 bases, with 8 bases remaining between them. The CDR3 loop reads CASSQDRGHYGYTF. The CDR3 nucleotides read TGCGCCAGCAGCCAAGACAGGGGCCACTATGGCTACACCTTC.

The table lists this clonotype with many counts. The rearrangement uses TRBV4-2 and TRBJ1-2, with 9 bases lining up with TRBD1. Trimming cost V 3 bases and J 8 bases; bases outside gene matches: 13. CDR3 length: 16 residues. Germline V gene data show CDR1 as LGHNA and CDR2 as YNFKEQ. CDR3 sequence: CASSHEGDRVNKGYTF. The CDR3 bases are TGTGCCAGCAGCCATGAGGGGGACAGGGTAAATAAAGGCTACACCTTC.

This clonotype was seen repeatedly, ten times or more. The chain combines TRBV2 with TRBJ2-7, with 9 bases fitting TRBD1. The J segment lost 3 bases and the V segment lost 5 bases, leaving 5 bases of the junction unmatched. Germline CDR1 reads SNHLY; CDR2 reads FYNNEI. The CDR3 sequence is 14 residues long. In DNA form, the CDR3 reads TGTGCCAGCAGTAACCGACAGGGGGTCTACGAGCAGTACTTC. Its protein product is CASSNRQGVYEQYF.

This clonotype was seen ten or more times. CDR3 in DNA: TGTGCCAGCAGCCAAGGGGGCCGTTCTAGCACAGATACGCAGTATTTT. As protein: CASSQGGRSSTDTQYF. The V gene is TRBV14, the J gene TRBJ2-3; D is perhaps TRBD1 (5 bases). The CDR3 runs 16 residues. Per the germline V gene, CDR1 is SGHDN and CDR2 is FVKESK. Trimming took 1 base from V and 0 from J, leaving 11 bases between them.

This clonotype is termed medium-sized. The gene calls are TRBV6-4 and TRBJ2-3, with TRBD2 matching 10 bases. The CDR3 consists of 16 residues. V lost 3 bases, J lost 4 bases, and 7 bases stayed unmatched. From germline, CDR1 is MRHNA and CDR2 SNTAGT. This CDR3 is CASSESASGGPDTQYF. The CDR3 region has the DNA TGTGCCAGCAGTGAGTCGGCTAGCGGGGGCCCAGATACGCAGTATTTT.

This clonotype was detected a few times. The V call is TRBV7-8, the J call TRBJ2-7, with D perhaps assigned TRBD1 or TRBD2 (5 bases each). Trimming shortened V by 1 base and J by 6 bases, and 16 bases separated the two germline ends. Germline V CDR1 and CDR2: SGHVS, FQNEAQ. This CDR3 is built from 15 residues. In DNA form, the CDR3 reads TGTGCCAGCAGCTTAGGTACAGGTGGGAGAGGCGAGCAGTACTTC. It is translated as CASSLGTGGRGEQYF.

This clonotype appeared a few times. The V and J genes are TRBV4-1 and TRBJ1-3; D remains unclear. The V end lost 1 base, the J end lost 0 bases, and 7 bases lay between the germline ends. The V gene's germline CDR1 is MGHRA and CDR2 YSYEKL. The CDR3 is made up of 15 amino acids. CDR3 bases: TGCGCCAGCAGCCAAGCCGAAGTCTCTGGAAACACCATATATTTT. Its protein product is CASSQAEVSGNTIYF.

This clonotype was counted many times. V and J are TRBV20-1 and TRBJ1-1; 8 bases fit TRBD1. Trimming cost V 3 bases and J 3 bases; bases outside gene matches: 0. The germline gives CDR1 DFQATT, CDR2 SNEGSKA (reference sequence). The CDR3 consists of 12 residues. CDR3 protein: CSARTGDTEAFF. The CDR3 nucleotides read TGCAGTGCTAGGACAGGGGACACTGAAGCTTTCTTT.

There are many counts of this clonotype. This chain uses TRBV28 with TRBJ2-1; 7 nucleotides line up with TRBD2. V shed 7 bases, J shed 3 bases, and the junction held 9 bases outside the gene matches. The V gene's germline CDR1 is MDHEN and CDR2 SYDVKM. The CDR3 consists of 15 residues. This chain's CDR3 is CASTVSGEGYNEQFF. The CDR3, as DNA: TGTGCCAGCACCGTAAGCGGGGAGGGCTACAATGAGCAGTTCTTC.

In its sample, this clonotype was seen many times. The chain employs TRBV20-1 and TRBJ2-1, with 13 bases fitting TRBD2. Germline loops: CDR1 DFQATT, CDR2 SNEGSKA (reference sequence). This CDR3 region has 14 residues. The ends lost 5 bases at V and 8 bases at J; junction bases unmatched: 6. CDR3 nucleotides: TGCAGTGCTCAAACTAGCGGGGGGGCCCATGAGCAGTTCTTC. The encoded protein is CSAQTSGGAHEQFF.

This clonotype turned up a few times. This chain links TRBV7-9 with TRBJ1-1; D gene ambiguous. V was cut by 2 bases and J by 11 bases, with 12 bases left in between. Germline V gives CDR1 SEHNR, CDR2 FQNEAQ (reference sequence). The CDR3 contains 12 residues. CDR3 nucleotide sequence: TGTGCCAGCAGCTTAAGCCATACGGATGCTTTCTTT. Protein product: CASSLSHTDAFF.

This clonotype was seen only a few times. This chain links TRBV9 with TRBJ1-1; D is undetermined. Germline CDR1 SGDLS, CDR2 YYNGEE. V lost 4 bases to trimming and J lost 8 bases, with 15 bases between them. There are 13 residues in the CDR3. CDR3 in amino acids: CASSPRSVNEAFF. CDR3 nucleotide sequence: TGTGCCAGCAGCCCAAGAAGTGTGAACGAAGCTTTCTTT.

This clonotype was observed many times. The chain is built from TRBV6-5 and TRBJ2-1; TRBD2 matches 13 bases. The CDR3 sequence is 17 residues long. Trimming took 2 bases from V and 6 from J; bases not matched to a gene: 7. Germline V lookup: CDR1 MNHEY, CDR2 SVGAGI. The CDR3 spells CASSYVRLAGGSNEQFF. The CDR3 bases are TGTGCCAGCAGTTACGTGCGACTAGCGGGAGGCTCCAATGAGCAGTTCTTC.

Only a few counts were recorded for this clonotype. The CDR3 here is CASSLGIRVAKNIQYF. As DNA, the CDR3 is TGCGCCAGCAGCTTGGGTATCAGAGTAGCCAAAAACATTCAGTACTTC. V gene TRBV5-1 combines with J gene TRBJ2-4, with no clear D. This CDR3 spans 16 amino acids. Germline CDR1 SGHRS, CDR2 YFSETQ. V gave up 0 bases and J gave up 0 bases, with 10 bases separating them.

This clonotype was observed a few times. This rearrangement joins TRBV29-1 to TRBJ2-3; 8 bases align to TRBD1. Germline-derived CDR1 and CDR2 are SQVTM and ANQGSEA. J was trimmed by 1 base and V by 3 bases; bases with no gene match: 3. The CDR3 sequence is 14 residues long. For the CDR3, the DNA is TGCAGCGTTGATCAGGGGGCGGGCACAGATACGCAGTATTTT. This gives the protein CSVDQGAGTDTQYF.

The chain is built from TRBV19 and TRBJ1-2; D remains unclear. Germline CDR1 reads LNHDA; CDR2 reads SQIVND (reference sequence). CDR3 length equals 12 residues. V was shortened by 3 bases and J by 7 bases, with 9 bases between the two germline ends. DNA for the CDR3: TGTGCCAGTAGTATCGCCGGGATTGGCTACACCTTC. Residues: CASSIAGIGYTF.

This clonotype occurred a few times. The chain carries TRBV2 and TRBJ1-1; D is perhaps TRBD1 (6 bases). CDR3 length: 14 residues. Germline-derived CDR1 and CDR2 are SNHLY and FYNNEI. Trimming left V 3 bases short and J 7 bases short, with 15 bases between. DNA of the CDR3: TGTGCCAGCAGTGAGGGGTGGGGGGCCCTTGAAGCTTTCTTT. This gives the protein CASSEGWGALEAFF.

This clonotype was detected only a few times. The V gene is TRBV27, the J gene TRBJ1-5; D call uncertain. V was shortened by 8 bases and J by 2 bases, with 10 bases between the two germline ends. This CDR3 is 13 amino acids long. Germline V gene data show CDR1 as MNHEY and CDR2 as SMNVEV (reference sequence). DNA of the CDR3: TGTGCCAGCGGGTTAGTTGGCAATCAGCCCCAGCATTTT. Translated, it gives CASGLVGNQPQHF.

This clonotype was seen many times. V and J are TRBV11-2 and TRBJ2-1; 8 nucleotides align to TRBD2. After removal of 6 bases from V and 3 bases from J, the junction contained 4 bases not matched to a gene. Germline V gene sequence: CDR1 SGHAT, CDR2 FQNNGV. The CDR3 contains 14 residues. CDR3 in amino acids: CASRLGTSYNEQFF. In nucleotides, the CDR3 is TGTGCCAGCAGACTCGGGACTAGCTACAATGAGCAGTTCTTC.

This clonotype has just a few counts. The chain employs TRBV30 and TRBJ1-6, with D unresolved. The CDR3 length is 13 residues. CDR1 GTSNPN and CDR2 SVGIG come from the germline V gene (reference sequence). Trimming stripped 3 bases from V and 0 bases from J, with 3 bases between. Here the CDR3 reads CAWRGSYNSPLHF. For the CDR3, the DNA is TGTGCCTGGAGGGGCTCCTATAATTCACCCCTCCACTTT.

The V call is TRBV6-2 or TRBV6-3, the J call TRBJ2-1; TRBD2 aligns across 7 bases. This CDR3 has 17 amino acids. Per the germline V gene, CDR1 is MNHEY and CDR2 is SVGEGT. Unmatched junction bases numbered 19, after V lost 7 bases and J lost 7 bases. The chain's CDR3 is CASTTSVIAIGKNEQFF. DNA of the CDR3: TGTGCCAGCACCACTAGCGTAATTGCGATAGGAAAAAATGAGCAGTTCTTC.

The chain is built from TRBV6-5 and TRBJ1-1; 8 bases line up with TRBD1. The germline V gene has CDR1 MNHEY and CDR2 SVGAGI. This CDR3 has 14 amino acids. Unmatched junction bases numbered 9, after V lost 2 bases and J lost 10 bases. The CDR3 spells CASSYGDRNSAAFF. As DNA, the CDR3 is TGTGCCAGCAGTTACGGGGACAGGAACAGTGCAGCTTTCTTT.

The chain is built from TRBV3-1 and TRBJ2-2, with TRBD2 identical over 10 bases. Looked up from germline, CDR1 is LGHDT and CDR2 is YNNKEL (reference sequence). The ends lost 4 bases at V and 7 bases at J; junction bases unmatched: 6. The CDR3 extends over 15 amino acids. In DNA, the CDR3 is TGTGCCAGCAGCCCCAGCGGGGGGGCTGGCGGGGAGCTGTTTTTT. This sequence encodes CASSPSGGAGGELFF.

The table lists this clonotype with a few counts. This chain uses TRBV25-1 with TRBJ1-6, with D unresolved. V was cut by 3 bases and J by 10 bases, with 16 bases left in between. This CDR3 contains 15 residues. The germline V gene has CDR1 MGHDK and CDR2 SYGVNS. CDR3 residues: CASSEGKILGSPLHF. The CDR3 DNA reads TGTGCCAGCAGTGAGGGGAAAATACTGGGATCACCCCTCCACTTT. Full variable domain (missing parts from reference TRBV25-1 and TRBJ1-6): EADIYQTPRYLVIGTGKKITLECSQTMGHDKMYWYQQDPGMELHLIHYSYGVNSTEKGDLSSESTVSRIRTEHFPLTLESARPSHTSQYLCASSEGKILGSPLHFGNGTRLTVT.

At least ten counts were recorded for this clonotype. The J gene is TRBJ1-1, the V gene TRBV20-1, with TRBD1 matching 7 bases. Per the germline V gene, CDR1 is DFQATT and CDR2 is SNEGSKA (reference sequence). CDR3 length: 14 amino acids. V was pared by 6 bases and J by 2 bases, with 9 bases of the junction left unmatched. CDR3 DNA: TGCAGTGCATCTCCCGACAGGGTAAACACTGAAGCTTTCTTT. Its translation is CSASPDRVNTEAFF.

This chain links TRBV7-2 with TRBJ2-3, with 10 bases fitting TRBD2. Germline V gene lookup returns CDR1 SGHTA and CDR2 FQGNSA. V shed 5 bases and J 4 bases; nucleotides not matched to a gene: 6. The CDR3 loop spans 15 amino acids. The chain's CDR3 is CASSLSSGSADTQYF. CDR3 bases: TGTGCCAGCAGCCTCTCTAGCGGGAGCGCAGATACGCAGTATTTT.

The chain employs TRBV11-2 and TRBJ2-3; D might be TRBD2 (6 bases). The ends were cut back, 4 bases at V and 2 bases at J, with 19 bases in the middle. This CDR3 is 17 amino acids long. CDR1 and CDR2 from the germline V gene are SGHAT and FQNNGV. This chain's CDR3 is CASSSIQGRGLTDTQYF. The DNA of the CDR3 is TGTGCCAGCAGCTCAATTCAAGGGCGGGGTCTCACAGATACGCAGTATTTT.

The chain joins TRBV12-3 or TRBV12-4 to TRBJ1-1, with D unclear. CDR3 length equals 15 residues. Trimming pared 6 bases from V and 1 base from J, leaving 15 bases between. The CDR3 sequence is CASRYGRVANTEAFF. CDR3 coding DNA: TGTGCCAGCAGGTACGGGAGAGTCGCGAACACTGAAGCTTTCTTT.